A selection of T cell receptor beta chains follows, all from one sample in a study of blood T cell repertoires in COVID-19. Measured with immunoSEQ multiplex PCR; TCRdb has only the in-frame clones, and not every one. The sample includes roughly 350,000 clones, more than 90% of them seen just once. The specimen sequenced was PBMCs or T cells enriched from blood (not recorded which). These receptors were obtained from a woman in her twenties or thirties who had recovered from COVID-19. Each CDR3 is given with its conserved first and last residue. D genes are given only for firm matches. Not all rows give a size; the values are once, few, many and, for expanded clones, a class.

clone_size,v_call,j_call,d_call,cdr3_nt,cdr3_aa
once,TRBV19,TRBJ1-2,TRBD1,TGTGCCAGTAGTATAGGGGACAGGGACTACTATGGCTACACCTTC,CASSIGDRDYYGYTF
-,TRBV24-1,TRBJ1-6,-,TGTGCCACCAGTGACCCCGACAGGTATACCCCTAAGATTAATTCACCCCTCCACTTT,CATSDPDRYTPKINSPLHF
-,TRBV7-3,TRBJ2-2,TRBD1,TGTGCCAGCAGCTTGTTGGGGACAGGGGAAGGGACCTGGGGCACCGGGGAGCTGTTTTTT,CASSLLGTGEGTWGTGELFF
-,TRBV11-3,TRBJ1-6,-,TGTGCCAGCAGCTTAGCGGCAGGGGTGGATTCACCCCTCCACTTT,CASSLAAGVDSPLHF
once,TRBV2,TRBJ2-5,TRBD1,TGTGCCAGCAGTGAAAACAGGGGGCGAGAGACCCAGTACTTC,CASSENRGRETQYF
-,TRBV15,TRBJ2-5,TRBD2,TGTGCCACCAGCAGAGATATGTTAGCGGGATTAAGAGAGACCCAGTACTTC,CATSRDMLAGLRETQYF
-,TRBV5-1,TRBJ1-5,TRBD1,TGCGCCAGCACAGGGGGATTTAACAGGGGGCGCGAGTTCGATAGCAATCAGCCCCAGCATTTT,CASTGGFNRGREFDSNQPQHF
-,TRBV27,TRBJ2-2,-,TGTGCCAGCAGTTTCCTCCCCCAGGGGCTAAGGAACACCGGGGAGCTGTTTTTT,CASSFLPQGLRNTGELFF
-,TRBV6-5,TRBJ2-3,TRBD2,TGTGCCAGCAGAGGACTAGCGACAGATACGCAGTATTTT,CASRGLATDTQYF
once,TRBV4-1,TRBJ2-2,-,TGCGCCAGCAGCCACCTTATGGGACAAAACACCGGGGAGCTGTTTTTT,CASSHLMGQNTGELFF